This T cell receptor (beta chain) was documented in a study of glioma-infiltrating T cells after dendritic cell vaccination. Study-level background: Patients had newly diagnosed or recurrent glioblastoma and received dendritic cell vaccines.

Germline V gene data show CDR1 as GTSNPN and CDR2 as SVGIG (reference sequence). Between the trimmed V and J ends, which lost 2 bases and 15 bases, there was a span of 17 bases. The CDR3 totals 12 residues. Time point here: after dendritic cell vaccination, including at tumor progression/relapse. Up to about 2 ug genomic DNA was used for TCRB CDR3 amplification. The PCR used 60 V beta and 13 J beta primers. This table comes from immunoSEQ multiplex PCR, and its TCRdb copy is limited to in-frame clones, with some not included. The sample includes some 99,000 clones, 80% of them seen just once. This clone was counted a single time.

The chain employs TRBV30 and TRBJ1-3, with D perhaps matching TRBD1 (6 bases). Sequenced here: blood, sampled after dendritic cell vaccination. This TCR was recovered from a human donor with glioblastoma. The CDR3 DNA reads TGTGCCTGGAGTTCCTGGCAGGGGCGAACATATTTT. Its protein is CAWSSWQGRTYF.